These T cell receptor beta chains were read from a single sample in a study of blood T cells in healthy people across ages. TCRdb re-called the 5' RACE reads with MiXCR, one entry per CDR3 protein. This table holds 730,000 or so distinct CDR3 sequences, roughly 45% found once. The sample consisted of blood. These receptors originate from a woman in her sixties in good health. CDR3s include the opening cysteine and the closing phenylalanine or tryptophan. The D gene is left open where the match is weak. Clone size is given for some rows only: seen once, a few or many times, or a class if the clone is expanded.

size: NA
D: NA
V: TRBV7-2
J: TRBJ2-1
DNA: TGTGCCAGCAGCGCCTTTGCCGGCTACTCCTACAATGAGCAGTTCTTC
CDR3: CASSAFAGYSYNEQFF

size: NA
D: TRBD1
V: TRBV13
J: TRBJ1-2
DNA: TGTGCCAGCAGCCAGGGACAGATCAACTATGGCTACACCTTC
CDR3: CASSQGQINYGYTF

size: NA
D: TRBD2
V: TRBV14
J: TRBJ2-1
DNA: TGTGCCAGCAGCCTAGGGATAGCGGGATGTGAGCAGTTCTTC
CDR3: CASSLGIAGCEQFF

size: few
D: NA
V: TRBV7-2
J: TRBJ2-3
DNA: TGTGCCAGCACCTATCAAACAGATACGCAGTATTTT
CDR3: CASTYQTDTQYF

size: NA
D: TRBD2
V: TRBV29-1
J: TRBJ2-5
DNA: TGCAGCATAAGGACTCTATCGGCGGGGGAGCAGTACTTC
CDR3: CSIRTLSAGEQYF

size: NA
D: NA
V: TRBV20-1
J: TRBJ2-7
DNA: TGCAGTGCTAGAGAGGATCTACGGGAGCTCTACGAGCAGTACTTC
CDR3: CSAREDLRELYEQYF

size: NA
D: TRBD1
V: TRBV20-1
J: TRBJ1-1
DNA: TGCAGTGCGCCTGGGACAGGGAGTGGAACTGAAGCTTTCTTT
CDR3: CSAPGTGSGTEAFF

size: NA
D: NA
V: TRBV9
J: TRBJ2-7
DNA: TGTGCCAGCAGCGTATTTGGGGGGAGCTCCTACAATGAGCAGTACTTC
CDR3: CASSVFGGSSYNEQYF

size: NA
D: NA
V: TRBV15
J: TRBJ2-6
DNA: TGTGCCACCAGCAGAGATAGGGCTGGGGCCAACGTCCTGACTTTC
CDR3: CATSRDRAGANVLTF

size: few
D: NA
V: TRBV20-1
J: TRBJ2-7
DNA: TGCAGTTCCAAACCTGCTCCCGCCTCCTACGAGCAGTACTTC
CDR3: CSSKPAPASYEQYF

size: NA
D: TRBD2
V: TRBV20-1
J: TRBJ2-5
DNA: TGCAGTGCTAGAGACACGGGACTATCCCCCCATGAGCAGTACTTC
CDR3: CSARDTGLSPHEQYF

size: few
D: TRBD2
V: TRBV5-8
J: TRBJ2-7
DNA: TGTGCCAGCAGCTTGGGAATAGCGGGAGTAGGGCCCTACGAGCAGTACTTC
CDR3: CASSLGIAGVGPYEQYF

size: NA
D: TRBD1
V: TRBV30
J: TRBJ2-7
DNA: TGTGCCTGGAGCCCCCTTGGGACAGCGATTAGCGAGCAGTACTTC
CDR3: CAWSPLGTAISEQYF

size: NA
D: TRBD1
V: TRBV28
J: TRBJ2-6
DNA: TGTGCCAGCAGTTTACCGGGACAGGTCCTCTCTGGGGCCAACGTCCTGACTTTC
CDR3: CASSLPGQVLSGANVLTF

size: NA
D: TRBD2
V: TRBV10-3
J: TRBJ2-4
DNA: TGTGCCATCGGTGGGACTAGCGGGGGCGATAAAAACATTCAGTACTTC
CDR3: CAIGGTSGGDKNIQYF

size: NA
D: NA
V: TRBV30
J: TRBJ1-2
DNA: TGTGCCTGGAGTGTAGGTGGTGCTGGCTACACCTTC
CDR3: CAWSVGGAGYTF

size: many
D: NA
V: TRBV6-2/TRBV6-3
J: TRBJ2-1
DNA: TGTGCCAGCAGCTTCAGCCTGGAGGCCTACAATGAGCAGTTCTTC
CDR3: CASSFSLEAYNEQFF

size: NA
D: NA
V: TRBV12-3/TRBV12-4
J: TRBJ2-1
DNA: TGTGCCAGCAGTTTAGACGGGGGAAGCTCCTACAATGAGCAGTTCTTC
CDR3: CASSLDGGSSYNEQFF

size: NA
D: NA
V: TRBV20-1
J: TRBJ1-1
DNA: TGCAGTACCCTCGAGGCCCAGGCGAACACTGAAGCTTTCTTT
CDR3: CSTLEAQANTEAFF

size: NA
D: NA
V: TRBV20-1
J: TRBJ1-1
DNA: TGCAGTGCTAGCCTCACAGGGAGTGGAGCTTTCTTT
CDR3: CSASLTGSGAFF

size: NA
D: NA
V: TRBV24-1
J: TRBJ2-1
DNA: TGTGCCACCAGTGATTCTGAGGTTACGGGAAGGGTGCAGTTCTTC
CDR3: CATSDSEVTGRVQFF

size: NA
D: TRBD2
V: TRBV5-6
J: TRBJ2-1
DNA: TGTGCCAGCAGCTTAGTAGCGGGGGGGCGAAGTGAGCAGTTCTTC
CDR3: CASSLVAGGRSEQFF

size: NA
D: NA
V: TRBV12-3/TRBV12-4
J: TRBJ1-6
DNA: TGTGCCAGCACCAACGTAAACGGATCACCCCTCCACTTT
CDR3: CASTNVNGSPLHF

size: few
D: TRBD1
V: TRBV4-2
J: TRBJ1-1
DNA: TGTGCCAGCAGCCGCGGATCTAGGGACAGCACTGAAGCTTTCTTT
CDR3: CASSRGSRDSTEAFF

size: NA
D: TRBD2
V: TRBV5-1
J: TRBJ2-7
DNA: TGCGCCAGCAGCGGACTAGCGGGAGGGCCGTACGAGCAGTACTTC
CDR3: CASSGLAGGPYEQYF

size: NA
D: NA
V: TRBV20-1
J: TRBJ2-7
DNA: TGCAGTGCTAGACAGAGCGGAAGGGGCCTCAGCGAGCAGTACTTC
CDR3: CSARQSGRGLSEQYF

size: NA
D: NA
V: TRBV6-2/TRBV6-3
J: TRBJ1-1
DNA: TGTGCCACTGGGGGATCAGCCATTGGGTCTGAAGCTTTCTTT
CDR3: CATGGSAIGSEAFF